The rows below give T cell receptor beta chains drawn from one sample of a study of shared clonotypes between healthy human individuals. Libraries were prepared by immunoSEQ multiplex PCR; TCRdb keeps only in-frame clonotypes and omits some of them. The data hold millions of clones, with 85% to 95% observed a single time. The sequenced sample was naive CD8+ T cells from PBMCs. The receptors were sampled from a man younger than 30 in good health. Some clones in this sample may be carry-over from other donors' samples. Each CDR3 is given with its conserved first and last residue. A D gene is named only where the DNA matches it firmly. Some rows have no size entry. The others give once, few or many, or a class for an expanded clone.

abundance,v_gene,j_gene,d_gene,CDR3aa,CDR3nt
NA,TRBV27,TRBJ2-1,NA,CASSSAMVPYNEQFF,TGTGCCAGCAGTTCGGCGATGGTCCCCTACAATGAGCAGTTCTTC
NA,TRBV29-1,TRBJ2-1,NA,CSVDWGFREQFF,TGCAGCGTTGATTGGGGGTTTCGGGAGCAGTTCTTC
few,TRBV27,TRBJ1-1,TRBD1,CASRVQGATEAFF,TGTGCCAGCAGGGTACAGGGGGCCACTGAAGCTTTCTTT
NA,TRBV28,TRBJ2-7,TRBD2,CASSPGLAYYEQYF,TGTGCCAGCAGTCCTGGACTAGCGTACTACGAGCAGTACTTC
NA,TRBV5-4,TRBJ2-3,NA,CASSPGQAARTDTQYF,TGTGCCAGCAGCCCTGGACAAGCAGCTCGCACAGATACGCAGTATTTT
NA,TRBV4-1,TRBJ2-3,TRBD2,CASSQDRLAGYTDTQYF,TGCGCCAGCAGCCAAGATAGGCTAGCGGGGTACACAGATACGCAGTATTTT
NA,TRBV4-1,TRBJ2-1,NA,CASSQLAYNDNNEQFF,TGCGCCAGCAGCCAACTAGCCTACAACGACAACAATGAGCAGTTCTTC
NA,TRBV11-2,TRBJ1-5,NA,CASSLGGPRPQHF,TGTGCCAGCAGCTTAGGGGGGCCGCGGCCCCAGCATTTT
once,TRBV7-9,TRBJ1-2,TRBD1,CASSSTGEVHYGYTF,TGTGCCAGCAGCTCGACAGGGGAGGTACACTATGGCTACACCTTC
once,TRBV27,TRBJ2-3,TRBD2,CASSLGLVGDTQYF,TGTGCCAGCAGTCTAGGACTAGTGGGAGATACGCAGTATTTT
NA,TRBV6-5,TRBJ1-2,NA,CASYKQGRLRGGYTF,TGTGCCAGCTATAAGCAGGGGCGTCTCCGGGGTGGCTACACCTTC
NA,TRBV28,TRBJ1-2,NA,CASRIHTTNYGYTF,TGTGCCAGCAGGATACATACAACTAACTATGGCTACACCTTC
NA,TRBV5-1,TRBJ2-7,NA,CASSRGPGSSYEQYF,TGCGCCAGCAGCCGGGGACCCGGTAGCTCCTACGAGCAGTACTTC
NA,TRBV27,TRBJ1-5,NA,CASSLRGTSNQPQHF,TGTGCCAGCAGTTTAAGAGGTACCAGCAATCAGCCCCAGCATTTT
once,TRBV10-3,TRBJ1-5,NA,CATLGQLNQPQHF,TGTGCCACCCTCGGACAGCTCAATCAGCCCCAGCATTTT
NA,TRBV11-1,TRBJ2-7,NA,CASSGRDTKNHEQYF,TGTGCCAGCAGCGGCCGGGACACCAAAAACCACGAGCAGTACTTC
NA,TRBV6-5,TRBJ1-1,NA,CASRFGAEAFF,TGTGCCAGCCGGTTTGGGGCTGAAGCTTTCTTT
NA,TRBV10-3,TRBJ1-1,TRBD1,CAISGVDRGLTEAFF,TGTGCCATCAGTGGGGTGGACAGGGGGCTTACTGAAGCTTTCTTT
NA,TRBV6-5,TRBJ1-5,NA,CASSYIRPASNQPQHF,TGTGCCAGCAGTTACATTCGGCCAGCTAGCAATCAGCCCCAGCATTTT
NA,TRBV10-3,TRBJ2-7,TRBD1,CAISGGTGDHEQYF,TGTGCCATCAGTGGGGGGACAGGGGACCACGAGCAGTACTTC
NA,TRBV30,TRBJ1-1,TRBD1,CAWPRSRTGRLMIWNTEAFF,TGTGCCTGGCCCAGGTCCCGGACAGGGCGATTGATGATCTGGAACACTGAAGCTTTCTTT
NA,TRBV28,TRBJ2-2,TRBD1,CASSFPRTGTRATNTGELFF,TGTGCCAGCAGTTTCCCACGGACAGGGACCAGAGCAACGAACACCGGGGAGCTGTTTTTT
NA,TRBV19,TRBJ1-5,NA,CASRPGLNSNQPQHF,TGTGCCAGTAGACCGGGACTGAATAGCAATCAGCCCCAGCATTTT
NA,TRBV5-8,TRBJ1-1,NA,CASSFDLNTEAFF,TGTGCCAGCAGCTTCGATTTGAACACTGAAGCTTTCTTT
few,TRBV6-5,TRBJ1-1,NA,CASSPRKGEAFF,TGTGCCAGCAGCCCCCGGAAGGGGGAAGCTTTCTTT
NA,TRBV5-6,TRBJ1-2,NA,CASRPPDGNYGYTF,TGTGCCAGCAGACCCCCCGACGGGAACTATGGCTACACCTTC
NA,TRBV27,TRBJ2-3,TRBD2,CASSLLLAGVDTQYF,TGTGCCAGCAGTTTATTATTAGCGGGAGTGGATACGCAGTATTTT